The clone carrying this T cell receptor beta chain has a count of ten or more. As yet, its antigen is unknown. The junction departs from the called germline gene at one end, perhaps through a read error. Germline lookup yields CDR1 SGHRS and CDR2 YFSETQ. The CDR3 has 15 amino acids. This specimen belongs to a study of blood T cells in healthy people across ages. Study-wide results and caveats: Per million T cells, TCR beta diversity dropped roughly linearly as age increased.

Combining a sample-barcoded 5' primer with a J-beta primer mix, a second PCR ran for roughly 7 to 12 cycles. Template switching added a 12-random-nucleotide identifier to every cDNA molecule. Each CDR3 protein gets one entry after TCRdb re-called the 5' RACE reads with MiXCR. Of around 800,000 distinct CDR3 sequences in the sample, about a quarter were seen once. Each donor was a healthy Caucasian individual from Russia, aged roughly 6 to 95. This sample was also put to use in a study of T cells of mothers and their children.

The clonotype comes from a boy under 18 in good health. Source material: blood. This chain uses TRBV5-1 with TRBJ2-1; TRBD2 matches at 7 bases. The CDR3 coding sequence is TGTGCCAGCTCACCTGGGGGGGGCTCCTACAATGAGCAGTTCTTC. The encoded protein is CASSPGGGSYNEQFF.